A selection of T cell receptor beta chains follows, all from one sample in a study of cytomegalovirus exposure and HLA in healthy donors. Produced via immunoSEQ multiplex PCR; TCRdb's table is partial and in-frame only. The sample yields 140,000 or so clones, around 86% seen once. Sample: PBMCs. These receptors all stem from a woman between 25 and 40 years old in good health and CMV-seronegative. Both conserved end residues are part of each CDR3. A D gene is named only where the DNA matches it firmly. Rows give clone size only sometimes, using once, few, many, or a class for an expanded clone.

v_gene,d_gene,j_gene,abundance,CDR3aa,CDR3nt
TRBV6-5,TRBD2,TRBJ2-1,few,CASSSRTSGNNEQFF,TGTGCCAGCAGTTCCAGGACTAGCGGTAACAATGAGCAGTTCTTC
TRBV6-1,-,TRBJ1-6,few,CASESLRGLRSPLHF,TGTGCCAGCGAATCGTTGAGGGGACTGCGGTCACCCCTCCACTTT
TRBV20-1,-,TRBJ1-1,-,CSAQSHTEAFF,TGCAGTGCCCAATCCCACACTGAAGCTTTCTTT
TRBV29-1,-,TRBJ2-7,-,CSVGGGHSYEQYF,TGCAGCGTTGGGGGGGGGCACTCCTACGAGCAGTACTTC
TRBV7-3,-,TRBJ2-3,-,CASSLGGTDTQYF,TGTGCCAGCAGCTTAGGGGGGACAGATACGCAGTATTTT
TRBV5-4,TRBD2,TRBJ2-7,few,CASSPGVSGGGEQYF,TGTGCCAGCAGCCCTGGGGTTAGCGGGGGTGGCGAGCAGTACTTC
TRBV6-1,-,TRBJ1-1,few,CASSARYTENTEAFF,TGTGCCAGCAGTGCCAGGTACACCGAGAACACTGAAGCTTTCTTT
TRBV6-1,TRBD1,TRBJ1-6,-,CASRMTGYNSPLHF,TGTGCCAGCAGGATGACAGGGTATAATTCACCCCTCCACTTT
TRBV5-1,TRBD1,TRBJ1-2,-,CASSQGQGGVSGYTF,TGCGCCAGCAGCCAGGGACAGGGAGGGGTTAGTGGCTACACCTTC
TRBV28,-,TRBJ2-1,-,CASSLVYGPYNEQFF,TGTGCCAGCAGTTTAGTCTACGGTCCCTACAATGAGCAGTTCTTC
TRBV7-3,-,TRBJ1-1,-,CASSSLGGEAFF,TGTGCCAGCAGCTCATTGGGGGGTGAAGCTTTCTTT
TRBV19,TRBD1,TRBJ2-7,-,CASSTGQGGYEQYF,TGTGCCAGTAGTACCGGACAGGGAGGCTACGAGCAGTACTTC
TRBV4-3,-,TRBJ2-4,-,CASSPSAVVVNIQYF,TGCGCCAGCAGCCCCTCTGCAGTGGTCGTAAACATTCAGTACTTC
TRBV7-2,-,TRBJ2-1,-,CASSEDISTYNEQFF,TGTGCCAGCAGCGAGGACATTTCCACCTACAATGAGCAGTTCTTC